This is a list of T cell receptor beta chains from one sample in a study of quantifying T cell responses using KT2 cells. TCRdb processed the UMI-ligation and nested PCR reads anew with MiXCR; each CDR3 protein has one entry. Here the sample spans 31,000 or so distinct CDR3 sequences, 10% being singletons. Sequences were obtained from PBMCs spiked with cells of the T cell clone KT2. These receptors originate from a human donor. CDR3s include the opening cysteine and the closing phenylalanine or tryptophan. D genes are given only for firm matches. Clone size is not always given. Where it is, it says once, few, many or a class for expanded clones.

CDR3: CASSFPGGLARYEQYF
DNA: TGTGCCAGCAGCTTCCCTGGGGGACTAGCGCGTTACGAGCAGTACTTC
V: TRBV11-2
D: TRBD2
size: many
J: TRBJ2-7

CDR3: CASSEAGGGNEQFF
DNA: TGTGCCAGCAGTGAAGCAGGGGGCGGGAATGAGCAGTTCTTC
V: TRBV6-1
D: TRBD1
size: few
J: TRBJ2-1

CDR3: CASSVDQGAYGYTF
DNA: TGTGCCAGCAGTGTGGACCAGGGAGCCTATGGCTACACCTTC
V: TRBV6-1
D: NA
size: NA
J: TRBJ1-2

CDR3: CSAMAGQGRSYEQYF
DNA: TGCAGTGCTATGGCCGGACAGGGAAGATCCTACGAGCAGTACTTC
V: TRBV20-1
D: TRBD1
size: few
J: TRBJ2-7

CDR3: CASRILVSSTDTQYF
DNA: TGTGCCAGCAGGATACTAGTTTCTAGCACAGATACGCAGTATTTT
V: TRBV2
D: NA
size: NA
J: TRBJ2-3

CDR3: CSATMRGPYEQYF
DNA: TGCAGTGCTACTATGCGTGGACCTTACGAGCAGTACTTC
V: TRBV20-1
D: NA
size: few
J: TRBJ2-7

CDR3: CAIQGQANEQFF
DNA: TGTGCCATTCAAGGGCAGGCGAATGAGCAGTTCTTC
V: TRBV25-1
D: NA
size: NA
J: TRBJ2-1

CDR3: CASSYPLRSNEQFF
DNA: TGTGCCAGCAGTTACCCCCTAAGGTCCAATGAGCAGTTCTTC
V: TRBV6-2/TRBV6-3
D: NA
size: few
J: TRBJ2-1

CDR3: CSVEKRSGSSYNEQFF
DNA: TGCAGCGTTGAAAAACGAAGCGGGAGCTCCTACAATGAGCAGTTCTTC
V: TRBV29-1
D: TRBD2
size: few
J: TRBJ2-1

CDR3: CASTPTGTGEQPQHF
DNA: TGTGCCAGCACCCCTACCGGGACAGGGGAACAGCCCCAGCATTTT
V: TRBV7-9
D: TRBD1
size: NA
J: TRBJ1-5

CDR3: CASSQGPNEQFF
DNA: TGTGCCAGCAGTCAGGGTCCCAATGAGCAGTTCTTC
V: TRBV6-6
D: NA
size: once
J: TRBJ2-1

CDR3: CASSSHYQGPGEKLFF
DNA: TGTGCCAGCAGTTCACATTACCAGGGGCCTGGGGAAAAACTGTTTTTT
V: TRBV6-5
D: NA
size: many
J: TRBJ1-4

CDR3: CASRTGTATYNEQFF
DNA: TGTGCCAGCAGAACCGGGACAGCTACCTACAATGAGCAGTTCTTC
V: TRBV6-5
D: TRBD1
size: many
J: TRBJ2-1

CDR3: CASSPRDQPQHF
DNA: TGTGCCAGCAGCCCAAGGGATCAGCCCCAGCATTTT
V: TRBV7-8
D: NA
size: NA
J: TRBJ1-5

CDR3: CASSSSLGQETQYF
DNA: TGTGCTAGCAGCTCCTCGCTAGGTCAAGAGACCCAGTACTTC
V: TRBV7-7
D: NA
size: few
J: TRBJ2-5

CDR3: CASGLIGTEQYF
DNA: TGTGCTAGTGGTTTGATAGGAACCGAGCAGTACTTC
V: TRBV12-5
D: NA
size: NA
J: TRBJ2-7

CDR3: CAIARGRQETQYF
DNA: TGTGCCATCGCCCGAGGCCGGCAAGAGACCCAGTACTTC
V: TRBV7-6
D: NA
size: medium-sized
J: TRBJ2-5

CDR3: CASSPPGTPGELFF
DNA: TGTGCCAGCAGTCCTCCAGGGACACCCGGGGAGCTGTTTTTT
V: TRBV28
D: NA
size: many
J: TRBJ2-2

CDR3: CASSLVPTTDTQYF
DNA: TGTGCCAGCAGCTTGGTGCCGACCACAGATACGCAGTATTTT
V: TRBV5-6
D: NA
size: NA
J: TRBJ2-3

CDR3: CAISEEQRAGSYEQYF
DNA: TGTGCCATCAGTGAAGAGCAGCGGGCAGGGAGCTACGAGCAGTACTTC
V: TRBV10-3
D: NA
size: many
J: TRBJ2-7

CDR3: CASRPWRERSTDTQYF
DNA: TGTGCAAGTCGCCCATGGAGGGAGCGGAGCACAGATACGCAGTATTTT
V: TRBV12-2
D: NA
size: NA
J: TRBJ2-3

CDR3: CASSPDSSYEQYF
DNA: TGTGCCAGCAGCCCCGACAGTTCCTACGAGCAGTACTTC
V: TRBV7-8
D: NA
size: many
J: TRBJ2-7

CDR3: CASSGSGSDGTDTQYF
DNA: TGTGCCTCCTCAGGCAGCGGGAGTGACGGGACAGATACGCAGTATTTT
V: TRBV24-1
D: TRBD2
size: few
J: TRBJ2-3

CDR3: CASSQERDRGNQPQHF
DNA: TGCGCCAGCAGCCAAGAAAGGGACAGGGGCAATCAGCCCCAGCATTTT
V: TRBV4-3
D: TRBD1
size: many
J: TRBJ1-5

CDR3: CSATPHGMTYEQYF
DNA: TGCAGTGCCACCCCTCATGGTATGACCTACGAGCAGTACTTC
V: TRBV20-1
D: NA
size: NA
J: TRBJ2-7

CDR3: CASSTTGGEKFF
DNA: TGTGCCAGCAGCACGACAGGGGGCGAGAAGTTCTTC
V: TRBV3-1
D: TRBD1
size: many
J: TRBJ2-1

CDR3: CASSSLSGGGTEAFF
DNA: TGTGCCAGCAGTTCTCTTTCAGGAGGGGGCACTGAAGCTTTCTTT
V: TRBV6-5
D: NA
size: NA
J: TRBJ1-1

CDR3: CATTTSGGSYEQYF
DNA: TGTGCCACCACGACTAGCGGGGGCTCCTACGAGCAGTACTTC
V: TRBV7-9
D: TRBD2
size: NA
J: TRBJ2-7

CDR3: CASSLYYQTGGNYGYTF
DNA: TGTGCCAGCAGCTTGTACTATCAAACAGGGGGCAACTATGGCTACACCTTC
V: TRBV5-5
D: TRBD1
size: NA
J: TRBJ1-2

CDR3: CAISVRGTEAFF
DNA: TGTGCCATCAGTGTCAGGGGTACTGAAGCTTTCTTT
V: TRBV10-3
D: NA
size: few
J: TRBJ1-1

CDR3: CASKSGGHEAFF
DNA: TGTGCCAGCAAATCAGGGGGACACGAAGCTTTCTTT
V: TRBV2
D: TRBD1
size: NA
J: TRBJ1-1

CDR3: CASSIGLASGANVLTF
DNA: TGCGCCAGCAGCATCGGGCTAGCGTCTGGGGCCAACGTCCTGACTTTC
V: TRBV5-1
D: NA
size: many
J: TRBJ2-6